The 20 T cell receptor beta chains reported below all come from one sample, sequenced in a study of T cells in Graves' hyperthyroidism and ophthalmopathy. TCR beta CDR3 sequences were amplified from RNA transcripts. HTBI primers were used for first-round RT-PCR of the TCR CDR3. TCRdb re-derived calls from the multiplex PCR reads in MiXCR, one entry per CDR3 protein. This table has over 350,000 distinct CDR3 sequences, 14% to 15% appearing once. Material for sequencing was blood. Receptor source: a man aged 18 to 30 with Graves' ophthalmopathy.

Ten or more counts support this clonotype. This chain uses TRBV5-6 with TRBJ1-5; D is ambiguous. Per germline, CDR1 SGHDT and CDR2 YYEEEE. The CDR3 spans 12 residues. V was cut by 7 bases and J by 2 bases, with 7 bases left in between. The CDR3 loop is CASAYGNQPQHF. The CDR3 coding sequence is TGTGCCAGCGCGTATGGCAATCAGCCCCAGCATTTT.

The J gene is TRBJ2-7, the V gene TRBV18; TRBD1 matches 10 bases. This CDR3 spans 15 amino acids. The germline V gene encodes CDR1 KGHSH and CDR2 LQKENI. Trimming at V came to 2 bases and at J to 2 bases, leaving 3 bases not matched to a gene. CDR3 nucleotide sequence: TGTGCCAGCTCACCAGGGACAGGGGTCGCCTACGAGCAGTACTTC. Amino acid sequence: CASSPGTGVAYEQYF.

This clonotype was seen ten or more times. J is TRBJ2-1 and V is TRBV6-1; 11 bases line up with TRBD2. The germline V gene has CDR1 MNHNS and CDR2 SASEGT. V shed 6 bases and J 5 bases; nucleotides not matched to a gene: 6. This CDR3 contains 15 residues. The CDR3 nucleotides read TGTGCCAGCAGATTAGCGGGAGGGCCCCACAATGAGCAGTTCTTC. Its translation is CASRLAGGPHNEQFF.

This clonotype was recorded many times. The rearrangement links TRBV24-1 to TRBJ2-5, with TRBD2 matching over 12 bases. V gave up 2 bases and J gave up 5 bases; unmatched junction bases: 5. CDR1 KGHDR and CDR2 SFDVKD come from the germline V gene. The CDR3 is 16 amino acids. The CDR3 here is CATSDSRLAGAETQYF. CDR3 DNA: TGTGCCACCAGTGATTCCAGACTAGCGGGGGCGGAGACCCAGTACTTC.

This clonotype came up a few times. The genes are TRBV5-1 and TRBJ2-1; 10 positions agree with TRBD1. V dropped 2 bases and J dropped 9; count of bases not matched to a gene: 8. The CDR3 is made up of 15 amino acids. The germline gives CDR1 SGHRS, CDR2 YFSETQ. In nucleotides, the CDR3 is TGCGCCAGCAGCTTACTCGAGACAGGGGGCGCTGAGCAGTTCTTC. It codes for CASSLLETGGAEQFF.

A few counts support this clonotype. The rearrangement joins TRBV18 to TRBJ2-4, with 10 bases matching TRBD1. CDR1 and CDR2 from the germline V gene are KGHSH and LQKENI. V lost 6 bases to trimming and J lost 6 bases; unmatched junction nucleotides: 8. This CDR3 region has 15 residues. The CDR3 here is CASSPGTGVVNIQYF. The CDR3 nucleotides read TGTGCCAGCTCCCCCGGGACAGGGGTGGTAAACATTCAGTACTTC.

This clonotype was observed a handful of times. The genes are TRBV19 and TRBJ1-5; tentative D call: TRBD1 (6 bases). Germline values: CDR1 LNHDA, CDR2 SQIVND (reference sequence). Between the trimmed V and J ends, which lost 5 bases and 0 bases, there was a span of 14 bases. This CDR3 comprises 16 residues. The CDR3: CASSFRTEDSNQPQHF. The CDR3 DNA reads TGTGCCAGTAGTTTCAGGACAGAAGATAGCAATCAGCCCCAGCATTTT.

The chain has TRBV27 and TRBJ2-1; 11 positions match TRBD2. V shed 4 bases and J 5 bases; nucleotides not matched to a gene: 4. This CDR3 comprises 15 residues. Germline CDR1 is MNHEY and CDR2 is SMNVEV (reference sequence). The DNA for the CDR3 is TGTGCCAGCAGTTGGGGACTAGCGGCTGACAATGAGCAGTTCTTC. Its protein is CASSWGLAADNEQFF.

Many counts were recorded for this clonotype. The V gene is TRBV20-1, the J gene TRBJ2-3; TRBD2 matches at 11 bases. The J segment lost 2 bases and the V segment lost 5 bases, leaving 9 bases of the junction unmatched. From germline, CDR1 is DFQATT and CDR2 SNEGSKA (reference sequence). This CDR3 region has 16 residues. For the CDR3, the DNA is TGCAGTGCTTCCCCGGGACTAGCGGATTTCACAGATACGCAGTATTTT. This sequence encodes CSASPGLADFTDTQYF.

The CDR3 protein is CASLRKASGGKTEETQYF. The CDR3 DNA reads as TGCGCCAGCCTTCGGAAGGCTAGCGGGGGTAAAACGGAAGAGACCCAGTACTTC. The chain carries TRBV10-1 and TRBJ2-5, with 10 positions matching TRBD2. The CDR3 consists of 18 residues. The J segment lost 3 bases and the V segment lost 8 bases, leaving 18 bases of the junction unmatched. Germline V gene sequence: CDR1 WNHNN, CDR2 SYGVQD (reference sequence).

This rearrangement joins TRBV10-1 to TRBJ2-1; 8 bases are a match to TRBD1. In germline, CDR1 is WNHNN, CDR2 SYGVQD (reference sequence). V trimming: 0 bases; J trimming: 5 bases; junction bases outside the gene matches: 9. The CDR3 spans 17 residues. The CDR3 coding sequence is TGCGCCAGCAGTGAGTCGCAGGGGGCAGGGGTAAACAATGAGCAGTTCTTC. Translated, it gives CASSESQGAGVNNEQFF.

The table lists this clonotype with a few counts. CDR3 coding DNA: TGTGCCTGGAGTAGTACGGACCGGCAGTTCTTC. It is translated as CAWSSTDRQFF. V gene TRBV30 combines with J gene TRBJ2-1; D uncertain. Germline loops: CDR1 GTSNPN, CDR2 SVGIG (reference sequence). This CDR3 has 11 residues. The V gene lost 2 bases and the J gene lost 12 bases, with 11 bases spanning the gap.

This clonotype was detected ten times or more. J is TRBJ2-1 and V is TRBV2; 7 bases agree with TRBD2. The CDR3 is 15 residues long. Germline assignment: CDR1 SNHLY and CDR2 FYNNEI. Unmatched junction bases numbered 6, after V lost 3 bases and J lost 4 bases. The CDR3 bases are TGTGCCAGCAGTGAGACGGGAGGTCGGTACAATGAGCAGTTCTTC. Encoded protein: CASSETGGRYNEQFF.

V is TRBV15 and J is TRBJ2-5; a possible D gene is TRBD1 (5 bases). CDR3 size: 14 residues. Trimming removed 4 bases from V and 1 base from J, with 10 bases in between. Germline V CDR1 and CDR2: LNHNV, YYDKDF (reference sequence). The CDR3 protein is CATSTDSTQETQYF. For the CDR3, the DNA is TGTGCCACCAGCACCGACAGTACCCAAGAGACCCAGTACTTC.

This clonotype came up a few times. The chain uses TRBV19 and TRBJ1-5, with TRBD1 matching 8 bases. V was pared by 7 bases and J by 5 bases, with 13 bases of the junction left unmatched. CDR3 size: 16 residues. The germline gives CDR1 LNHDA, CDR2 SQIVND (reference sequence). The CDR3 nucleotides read TGTGCCAGTACGCGACAGGGGAGGGCCCTGGATCAGCCCCAGCATTTT. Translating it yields CASTRQGRALDQPQHF.

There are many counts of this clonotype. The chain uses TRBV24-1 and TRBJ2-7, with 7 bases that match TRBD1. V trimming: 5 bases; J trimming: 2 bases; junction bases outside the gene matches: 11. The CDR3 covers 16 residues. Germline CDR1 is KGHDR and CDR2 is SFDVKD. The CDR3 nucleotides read TGTGCCACCAGTGCCATGACAGGGCGAGGGGCCTACGAGCAGTACTTC. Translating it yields CATSAMTGRGAYEQYF.

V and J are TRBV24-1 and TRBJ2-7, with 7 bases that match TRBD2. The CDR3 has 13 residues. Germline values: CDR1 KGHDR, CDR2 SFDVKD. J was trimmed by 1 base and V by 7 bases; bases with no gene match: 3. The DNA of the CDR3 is TGTGCCACCAGCCCGGGGGGATCCTACGAGCAGTACTTC. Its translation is CATSPGGSYEQYF.

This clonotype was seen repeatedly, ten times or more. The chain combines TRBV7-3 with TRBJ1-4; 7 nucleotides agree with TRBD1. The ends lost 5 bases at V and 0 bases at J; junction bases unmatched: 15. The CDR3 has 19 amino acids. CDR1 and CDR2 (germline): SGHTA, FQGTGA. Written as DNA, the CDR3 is TGTGCCAGCAGCCAAAAGGGGGGGGACAGTGGAGCAACTAATGAAAAACTGTTTTTT. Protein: CASSQKGGDSGATNEKLFF.

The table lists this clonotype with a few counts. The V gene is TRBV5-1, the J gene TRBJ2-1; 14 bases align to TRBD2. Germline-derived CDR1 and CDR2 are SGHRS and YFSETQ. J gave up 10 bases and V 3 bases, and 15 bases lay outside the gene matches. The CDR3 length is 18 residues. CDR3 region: CASSSGTSGGRFFREQFF. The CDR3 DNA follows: TGCGCCAGCAGCTCAGGGACTAGCGGGGGCCGTTTTTTCCGGGAGCAGTTCTTC.

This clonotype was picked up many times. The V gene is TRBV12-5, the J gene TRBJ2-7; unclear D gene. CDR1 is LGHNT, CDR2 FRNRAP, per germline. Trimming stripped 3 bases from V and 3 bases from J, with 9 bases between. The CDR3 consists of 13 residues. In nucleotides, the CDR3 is TGTGCTAGTGGTTTACGACGGAGCTACGAGCAGTACTTC. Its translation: CASGLRRSYEQYF.